The T cell receptor (beta chain) described here comes from a study of OX40 agonist ivuxolimab in advanced cancers. Blood was sampled at baseline, cycle 4 day 1, and cycle 7 day 1. The V segment lost 3 bases and the J segment 2 bases; nucleotides outside the gene matches: 9. CDR1 and CDR2 (germline): LGHNA, YSLEER. The CDR3 contains 17 residues. Assay used: immunoSEQ multiplex PCR; TCRdb lists only in-frame clones, some missing. Of tens of thousands of clones in the sample, approximately 94% were seen once. This chain links TRBV4-3 with TRBJ2-1; 8 bases match TRBD1. The receptor comes from an adult with an advanced solid tumor such as melanoma, head and neck, liver or kidney cancer. This specimen was CD4+ or CD8+ T cells sorted from blood, taken in a trial of the OX40 agonist ivuxolimab. The CDR3: CASSHSVGTGPYNEQFF. The CDR3 DNA reads as TGCGCCAGCAGCCATTCGGTAGGGACAGGACCCTACAATGAGCAGTTCTTC.